The 5 T cell receptor beta chains below all came from one sample that was sequenced in a study of T cell repertoires in cytomegalovirus infection. No cognate antigen is known for these TCRs. TCRdb itself ran the reads through MiXCR, one entry per CDR3 protein. The data show 750,000 to 950,000 distinct CDR3 sequences, 25% to 35% seen once. This specimen consisted of cultured CD8+ T cells from PBMCs, obtained from culture after CMV antigen stimulation. The source is a human donor in good health (CMV status not recorded). Some clones in this sample may be carry-over from other donors' samples.

This clonotype was counted only a few times. The chain has TRBV11-3 and TRBJ2-5, with 10 bases aligning to TRBD1. V lost 5 bases to trimming and J lost 5 bases; unmatched junction nucleotides: 8. Germline-derived CDR1 and CDR2 are SGHNT and YENEEA. The CDR3 runs 15 residues. The CDR3 sequence: CASSTGDRGLETQYF. The CDR3 coding sequence is TGTGCCAGCAGCACCGGGGACAGGGGATTGGAGACCCAGTACTTC. Using reference TRBV11-3 and TRBJ2-5 for the parts outside the CDR3, the full variable domain is EAGVVQSPRYKIIEKKQPVAFWCNPISGHNTLYWYLQNLGQGPELLIRYENEEAVDDSQLPKDRFSAERLKGVDSTLKIQPAELGDSAVYLCASSTGDRGLETQYFGPGTRLLVL.

This clonotype has a handful of counts. This chain joins TRBV7-8 and TRBJ1-2; D might be TRBD1 (6 bases). In germline, CDR1 is SGHVS, CDR2 FQNEAQ. V lost 10 bases and J 3 bases, leaving 15 bases between the germline ends. This CDR3 is 13 amino acids long. The DNA for the CDR3 is TGTGCCATTATGGGGGGCAGCTACTATGGCTACACCTTC. Translated, it gives CAIMGGSYYGYTF.

This clonotype came up a few times. The chain couples TRBV29-1 to TRBJ1-2; D might be TRBD1 (6 bases). Germline V gives CDR1 SQVTM, CDR2 ANQGSEA. The CDR3 has 13 residues. Trimming removed 5 bases from V and 7 bases from J, with 17 bases in between. The CDR3 spells CSVQQGVWGGYTF. In DNA, the CDR3 is TGCAGCGTTCAACAGGGCGTTTGGGGTGGCTACACCTTC.

As to this clonotype: The junction does not match germline at one end; this may be a read error. The gene calls are TRBV7-7 and TRBJ2-1; tentative D call: TRBD1 (6 bases). The CDR3 sequence is 19 residues long. Germline V lookup: CDR1 SSHAT, CDR2 FNYEAQ (reference sequence). The CDR3 loop reads CASSLGGRGSGSAMSEQFF. The CDR3 DNA reads TGTGCTAGCAGCTTAGGGGGTAGGGGCTCTGGGTCAGCAATGAGCGAGCAGTTCTTC.

V usage is TRBV12-3 or TRBV12-4 and J usage is TRBJ2-1; D is undetermined. The CDR3 extends over 12 amino acids. V lost 2 bases, J lost 9 bases, and 8 bases lay in between. This CDR3 reads CASSLRAREQFF. CDR3 in DNA: TGTGCCAGCAGTTTACGGGCGCGTGAGCAGTTCTTC.